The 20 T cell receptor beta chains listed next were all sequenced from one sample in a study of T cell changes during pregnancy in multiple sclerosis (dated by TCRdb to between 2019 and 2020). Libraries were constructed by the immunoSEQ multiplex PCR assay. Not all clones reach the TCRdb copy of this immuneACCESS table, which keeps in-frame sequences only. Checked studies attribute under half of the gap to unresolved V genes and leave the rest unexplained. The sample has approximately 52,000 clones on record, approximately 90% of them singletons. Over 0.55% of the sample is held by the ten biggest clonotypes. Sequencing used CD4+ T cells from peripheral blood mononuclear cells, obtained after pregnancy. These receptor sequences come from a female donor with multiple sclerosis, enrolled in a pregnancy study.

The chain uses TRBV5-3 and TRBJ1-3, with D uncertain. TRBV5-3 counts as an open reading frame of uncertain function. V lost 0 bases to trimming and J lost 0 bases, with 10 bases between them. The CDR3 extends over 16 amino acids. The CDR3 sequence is CARSLAGSDSGNTIYF. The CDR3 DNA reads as TGTGCCAGAAGCTTGGCCGGGTCGGACTCTGGAAACACCATATATTTT.

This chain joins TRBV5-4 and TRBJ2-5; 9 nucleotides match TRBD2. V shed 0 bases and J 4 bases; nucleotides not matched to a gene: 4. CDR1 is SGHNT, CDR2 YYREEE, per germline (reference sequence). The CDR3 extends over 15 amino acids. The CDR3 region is CASSLASGKGETQYF. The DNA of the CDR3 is TGTGCCAGCAGCTTGGCTAGCGGGAAGGGAGAGACCCAGTACTTC.

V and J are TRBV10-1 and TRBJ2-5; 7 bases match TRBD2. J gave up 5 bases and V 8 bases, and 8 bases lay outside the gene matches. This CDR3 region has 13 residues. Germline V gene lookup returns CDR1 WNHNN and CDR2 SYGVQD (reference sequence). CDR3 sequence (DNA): TGCGCCAGCCTGGGGAGGGCCTTGGAGACCCAGTACTTC. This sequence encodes CASLGRALETQYF.

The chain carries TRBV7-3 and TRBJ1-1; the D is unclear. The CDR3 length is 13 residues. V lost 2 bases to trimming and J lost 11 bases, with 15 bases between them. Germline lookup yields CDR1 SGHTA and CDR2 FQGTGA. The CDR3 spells CASSLREGDTAFF. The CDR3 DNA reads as TGTGCCAGCAGCTTACGGGAGGGTGATACGGCTTTCTTT.

In DNA form, the CDR3 reads TGTGCCAGCAGCGTAGGAGGGGGCATCTATGGCTACACCTTC. Protein: CASSVGGGIYGYTF. The chain employs TRBV9 and TRBJ1-2; 7 bases agree with TRBD1. The CDR3 is 14 amino acids. V was clipped by 0 bases and J by 4 bases; unmatched bases: 3. Germline V gene data show CDR1 as SGDLS and CDR2 as YYNGEE.

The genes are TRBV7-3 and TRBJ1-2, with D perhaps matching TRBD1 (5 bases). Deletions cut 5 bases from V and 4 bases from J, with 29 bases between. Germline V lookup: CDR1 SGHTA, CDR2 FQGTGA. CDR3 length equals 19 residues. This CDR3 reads CASSPNDIGQGRGTYGYTF. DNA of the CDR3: TGTGCCAGCAGCCCAAATGATATAGGGCAGGGAAGGGGTACCTATGGCTACACCTTC.

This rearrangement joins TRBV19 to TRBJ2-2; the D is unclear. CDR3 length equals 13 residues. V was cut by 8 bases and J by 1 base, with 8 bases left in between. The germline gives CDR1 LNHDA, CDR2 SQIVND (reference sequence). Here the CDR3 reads CASCYGNTGELFF. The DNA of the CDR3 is TGTGCCAGTTGCTACGGGAACACCGGGGAGCTGTTTTTT.

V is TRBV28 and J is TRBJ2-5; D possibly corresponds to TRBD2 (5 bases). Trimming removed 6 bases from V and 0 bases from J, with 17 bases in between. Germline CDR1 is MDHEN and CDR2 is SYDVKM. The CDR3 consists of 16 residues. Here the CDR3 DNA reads TGTGCCAGCAGATCCCGGGGTCGAGCGTACCAAGAGACCCAGTACTTC. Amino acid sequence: CASRSRGRAYQETQYF.

The CDR3, as DNA: TGTGCCAGCAGTAGACAGGGCTACGAGCAGTACTTC. Protein product: CASSRQGYEQYF. The V gene is TRBV2, the J gene TRBJ2-7; 7 bases are a match to TRBD1. V was clipped by 5 bases and J by 3 bases; unmatched bases: 1. The germline V gene encodes CDR1 SNHLY and CDR2 FYNNEI. The CDR3 runs to 12 residues.

The CDR3 nucleotides are TGTGCCAGCAGGGGTGGGACAGTTAGCAATCAGCCCCAGCATTTT. Translation: CASRGGTVSNQPQHF. The chain recombines TRBV6-1 with TRBJ1-5; 7 nucleotides align to TRBD1. Germline V lookup: CDR1 MNHNS, CDR2 SASEGT. The CDR3 consists of 15 residues. The V gene end was trimmed by 6 bases and the J gene end by 0 bases; junction bases not matched to a gene: 5.

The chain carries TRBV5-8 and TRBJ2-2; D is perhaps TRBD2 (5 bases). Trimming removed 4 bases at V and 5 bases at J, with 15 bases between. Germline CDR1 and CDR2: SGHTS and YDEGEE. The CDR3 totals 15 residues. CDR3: CASSPTGGRTGELFF. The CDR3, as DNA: TGTGCCAGCAGCCCTACCGGTGGGAGAACCGGGGAGCTGTTTTTT.

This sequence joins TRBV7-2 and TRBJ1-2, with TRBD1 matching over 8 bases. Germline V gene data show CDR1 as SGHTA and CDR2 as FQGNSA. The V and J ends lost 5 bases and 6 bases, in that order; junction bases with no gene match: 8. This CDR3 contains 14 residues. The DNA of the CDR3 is TGTGCCAGCAGCCGCGACAGGGGAGAGCATGGCTACACCTTC. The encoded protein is CASSRDRGEHGYTF.

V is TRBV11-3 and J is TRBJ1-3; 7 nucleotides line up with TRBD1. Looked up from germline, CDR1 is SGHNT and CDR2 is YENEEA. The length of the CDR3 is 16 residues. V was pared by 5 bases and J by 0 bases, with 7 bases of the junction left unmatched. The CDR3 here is CASSPRDSSSGNTIYF. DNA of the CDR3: TGTGCCAGCAGCCCCCGGGACAGTTCCTCTGGAAACACCATATATTTT.

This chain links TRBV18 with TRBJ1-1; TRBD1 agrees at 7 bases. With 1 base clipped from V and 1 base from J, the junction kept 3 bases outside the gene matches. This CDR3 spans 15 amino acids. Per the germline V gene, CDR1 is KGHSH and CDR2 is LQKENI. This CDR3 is CASSPQGARNTEAFF. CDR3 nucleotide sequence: TGTGCCAGCTCACCACAGGGGGCGCGGAACACTGAAGCTTTCTTT.

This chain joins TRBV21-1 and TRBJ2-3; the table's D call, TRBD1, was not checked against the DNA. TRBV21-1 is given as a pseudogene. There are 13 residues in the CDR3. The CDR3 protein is CASKGRGADTQYF. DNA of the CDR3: TGTGCCAGCAAAGGCAGGGGGGCAGATACGCAGTATTTT.

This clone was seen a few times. CDR3: CASSLATGRDYNEQFF. In DNA, the CDR3 is TGTGCCAGCAGCTTGGCGACCGGGAGGGATTACAATGAGCAGTTCTTC. V is TRBV5-4 and J is TRBJ2-1, with TRBD2 matching 8 bases. Germline V CDR1 and CDR2: SGHNT, YYREEE (reference sequence). The length of the CDR3 is 16 residues. V was clipped by 0 bases and J by 4 bases; unmatched bases: 6.

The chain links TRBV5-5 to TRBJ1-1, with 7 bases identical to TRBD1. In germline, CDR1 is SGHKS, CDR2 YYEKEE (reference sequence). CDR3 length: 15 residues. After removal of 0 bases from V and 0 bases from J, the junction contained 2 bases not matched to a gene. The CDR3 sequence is CASSLAGGMNTEAFF. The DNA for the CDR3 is TGTGCCAGCAGCTTGGCAGGGGGGATGAACACTGAAGCTTTCTTT. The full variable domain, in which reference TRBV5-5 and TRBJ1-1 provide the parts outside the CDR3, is DAGVTQSPTHLIKTRGQQVTLRCSPISGHKSVSWYQQVLGQGPQFIFQYYEKEERGRGNFPDRFSARQFPNYSSELNVNALLLGDSALYLCASSLAGGMNTEAFFGQGTRLTVV.

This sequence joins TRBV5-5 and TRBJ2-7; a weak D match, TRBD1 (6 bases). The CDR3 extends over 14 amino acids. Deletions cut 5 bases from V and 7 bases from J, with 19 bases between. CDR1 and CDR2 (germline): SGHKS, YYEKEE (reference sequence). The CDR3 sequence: CASRVGATRVEQYF. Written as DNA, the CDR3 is TGTGCCAGCAGAGTGGGGGCCACCCGGGTTGAGCAGTACTTC. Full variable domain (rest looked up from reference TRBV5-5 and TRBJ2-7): DAGVTQSPTHLIKTRGQQVTLRCSPISGHKSVSWYQQVLGQGPQFIFQYYEKEERGRGNFPDRFSARQFPNYSSELNVNALLLGDSALYLCASRVGATRVEQYFGPGTRLTVT.

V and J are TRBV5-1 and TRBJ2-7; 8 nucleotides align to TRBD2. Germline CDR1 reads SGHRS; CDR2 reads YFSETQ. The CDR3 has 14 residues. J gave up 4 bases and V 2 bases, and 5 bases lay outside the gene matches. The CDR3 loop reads CASSLSGGLYEQYF. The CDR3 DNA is TGCGCCAGCAGCTTAAGCGGGGGATTATACGAGCAGTACTTC. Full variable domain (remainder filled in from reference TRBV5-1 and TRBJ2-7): KAGVTQTPRYLIKTRGQQVTLSCSPISGHRSVSWYQQTPGQGLQFLFEYFSETQRNKGNFPGRFSGRQFSNSRSEMNVSTLELGDSALYLCASSLSGGLYEQYFGPGTRLTVT.

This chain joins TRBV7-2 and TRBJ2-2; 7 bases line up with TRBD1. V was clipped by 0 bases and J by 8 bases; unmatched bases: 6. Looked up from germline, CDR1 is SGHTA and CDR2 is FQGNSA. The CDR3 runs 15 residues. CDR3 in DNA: TGTGCCAGCAGCTTAGCGCTAGGGGGCATAGGGGAGCTGTTTTTT. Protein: CASSLALGGIGELFF.